This paragraph reports one T cell receptor beta chain. The antigen is unknown. Next came a second PCR, run for about 7 to 12 cycles, which used a sample-barcoded 5' primer along with a J-beta primer mix. One entry per CDR3 protein results from TCRdb running MiXCR on the 5' RACE reads. Of roughly 570,000 distinct CDR3 sequences in the sample, approximately 25% are singletons; the top ten hold approximately 17%. The source of the sample is a study of blood T cells in healthy people across ages. Findings and limits, study-wide: CMV status of donors was unknown, possibly confounding expanded clonotype changes. TCR beta diversity was tightly associated with the proportion of naive T cells.

Germline values: CDR1 SGHTA, CDR2 FQGNSA. CDR3 length: 16 amino acids. Trimming cost V 2 bases and J 5 bases, with 18 bases left between them. This sequence was found in a woman between 65 and 79 years old in good health. The chain combines TRBV7-2 with TRBJ2-5; tentative D call: TRBD1 (5 bases). The sequenced material came from blood. The CDR3 coding sequence is TGTGCCAGCAGCTTACAGGGTAGCCAGGGCGCGGAGACCCAGTACTTC. As protein: CASSLQGSQGAETQYF.